This T cell receptor beta chain stems from a study of T-cell reconstitution after alpha-beta-depleted transplantation in children. This clonotype was seen only a few times. Researchers prepared the TCRbeta library using unique molecular identifiers, the study reports. TCRdb re-analysed the PCR reads in MiXCR, keeping a single row per CDR3 protein. The sample consists of about 460,000 distinct CDR3 sequences, approximately 13% of them appearing once. The length of the CDR3 is 13 residues. The V gene lost 6 bases and the J gene lost 6 bases, with 14 bases spanning the gap. The sample was PBMCs from the stem cell graft donor, taken from the stem cell graft. The rearrangement joins TRBV12-3 or TRBV12-4 to TRBJ1-1, with D possibly TRBD1 on 5 matching bases. The clonotype was recovered from a human donor who donated a stem cell graft to a child with combined immunodeficiency. CDR3 in amino acids: CASRTTGFPEAFF. The DNA of the CDR3 is TGTGCCAGCAGAACAACAGGTTTCCCTGAAGCTTTCTTT.